This T cell receptor (beta chain) was sequenced in a study of blood T cell repertoires in COVID-19. CDR1 is SGHNT, CDR2 YENEEA, per germline. V was clipped by 0 bases and J by 4 bases, with 14 bases between them. This CDR3 contains 16 residues. The protocol was immunoSEQ multiplex PCR, while the TCRdb copy is restricted to in-frame clones and leaves out a portion. The repertoire consists of around 300,000 clones, with 88% occurring once and the leading ten covering 3%. Sequenced: PBMCs or T cells enriched from blood (not recorded which). The rearrangement joins TRBV11-3 to TRBJ2-3, with a possible D match to TRBD2 (5 bases). This TCR was recovered from a woman aged 45-65 years who had recovered from COVID-19. CDR3 bases: TGTGCCAGCAGCTTAGATGGGTCGAGGGCCCCAGATACGCAGTATTTT. It yields the protein CASSLDGSRAPDTQYF.